A single sample gave rise to the 30 T cell receptor beta chains below, sequenced in a study of cytomegalovirus exposure and HLA in healthy donors. The PCR employed 60 Vbeta primers together with 13 Jbeta primers. Generated by immunoSEQ multiplex PCR, the TCRdb table keeps only in-frame clones and is missing some. The data show 120,000 to 150,000 clones, roughly 80% seen once. Sequences were obtained from PBMCs. These TCRs come from a middle-aged woman in good health and CMV-seropositive.

This sequence joins TRBV21-1 and TRBJ1-1. TRBV21-1 corresponds to a pseudogene. The CDR3 runs 17 residues. CDR3 residues: CASSKAPPLREGGEAFF. The CDR3, as DNA: TGTGCCAGCAGCAAAGCCCCCCCCCTCAGGGAGGGCGGTGAAGCTTTCTTT.

The gene calls are TRBV2 and TRBJ2-5, with TRBD1 matching 7 bases. The CDR3 has 16 residues. CDR1 and CDR2 from the germline V gene are SNHLY and FYNNEI. The V and J ends lost 5 bases and 5 bases, in that order; junction bases with no gene match: 14. This CDR3 reads CASSTYKTGSGETQYF. CDR3 in DNA: TGTGCCAGCAGTACCTACAAGACAGGGTCGGGGGAGACCCAGTACTTC.

The rearrangement joins TRBV18 to TRBJ2-5, with 9 bases lining up with TRBD2. The length of the CDR3 is 16 residues. CDR1 is KGHSH and CDR2 is LQKENI in the germline V gene. Trimming took 6 bases from V and 5 from J; bases not matched to a gene: 13. The CDR3 spells CASSGERGALVETQYF. CDR3 DNA: TGTGCCAGCTCCGGTGAGCGGGGGGCCCTTGTGGAGACCCAGTACTTC.

In its sample, this clone was seen a few times. The chain has TRBV28 and TRBJ1-1; TRBD1 aligns across 8 bases. The V segment lost 3 bases and the J segment 9 bases; nucleotides outside the gene matches: 6. The CDR3 is made up of 13 amino acids. Germline lookup yields CDR1 MDHEN and CDR2 SYDVKM. CDR3 protein: CASSFGQGVKAFF. In nucleotides, the CDR3 is TGTGCCAGCAGTTTCGGACAGGGTGTGAAAGCTTTCTTT.

CDR3 coding DNA: TGTGCCAGCAGAGCGGGGGGGTACTCTACCCACACAGATACGCAGTATTTT. Its translation: CASRAGGYSTHTDTQYF. The chain uses TRBV11-2 and TRBJ2-3; 10 bases agree with TRBD2. The CDR3 sequence is 17 residues long. CDR1 is SGHAT, CDR2 FQNNGV, per germline. J lost 2 bases, V lost 6 bases, and 11 bases had no gene match.

This clone was recorded once. CDR3 sequence (DNA): TGTGCCAGCTCTCAAACGGGGGAGGCGAAGTACAATGAGCAGTTCTTC. This codes for CASSQTGEAKYNEQFF. The chain employs TRBV25-1 and TRBJ2-1; possible D gene TRBD2, 6 bases. Germline CDR1 and CDR2: MGHDK and SYGVNS. The V end was cut by 8 bases, the J end by 4 bases, with 21 bases between. This CDR3 has 16 amino acids. The full variable domain, rest sourced from reference TRBV25-1 and TRBJ2-1, is EADIYQTPRYLVIGTGKKITLECSQTMGHDKMYWYQQDPGMELHLIHYSYGVNSTEKGDLSSESTVSRIRTEHFPLTLESARPSHTSQYLCASSQTGEAKYNEQFFGPGTRLTVL.

This clone was seen only once. The V and J genes are TRBV7-8 and TRBJ1-5; possible D gene TRBD1, 5 bases. V was pared by 2 bases and J by 5 bases, with 10 bases between. The germline gives CDR1 SGHVS, CDR2 FQNEAQ. This CDR3 comprises 14 residues. CDR3 loop: CASSLRRGDQPQHF. CDR3 nucleotides: TGTGCCAGCAGCTTACGACGGGGGGATCAGCCCCAGCATTTT. Complete variable domain (other parts from reference TRBV7-8 and TRBJ1-5): GAGVSQSPRYKVAKRGQDVALRCDPISGHVSLFWYQQALGQGPEFLTYFQNEAQLDKSGLPSDRFFAERPEGSVSTLKIQRTQQEDSAVYLCASSLRRGDQPQHFGDGTRLSIL.

J is TRBJ2-2 and V is TRBV11-3; TRBD1 aligns across 9 bases. V lost 5 bases, J lost 6 bases, and 7 bases stayed unmatched. The CDR3 extends over 15 amino acids. Germline CDR1 reads SGHNT; CDR2 reads YENEEA. The CDR3 loop is CASSPKDRGAGELFF. CDR3 DNA: TGTGCCAGCAGCCCCAAGGACAGGGGCGCCGGGGAGCTGTTTTTT.

The gene calls are TRBV28 and TRBJ1-2, with 8 bases aligning to TRBD1. V gave up 8 bases and J gave up 4 bases; unmatched junction bases: 6. The CDR3 loop spans 13 amino acids. CDR1 MDHEN and CDR2 SYDVKM come from the germline V gene. CDR3 nucleotide sequence: TGTGCCAGCGTTACAGGGGGTGGCTATGGCTACACCTTC. Amino acids: CASVTGGGYGYTF.

This rearrangement joins TRBV5-6 to TRBJ2-1; D possibly corresponds to TRBD1 (6 bases). Germline values: CDR1 SGHDT, CDR2 YYEEEE. The CDR3 length is 13 residues. Trimming took off 4 bases at V and 3 bases at J, with 8 bases between the two ends. The CDR3 bases are TGTGCCAGCAGCAAGGGACACTACAATGAGCAGTTCTTC. Protein: CASSKGHYNEQFF.

The table lists this clone with a count of one. The junction differs from germline at one of its ends, possibly a read error. This CDR3 reads CASSPGGLAGGPSCNEQFF. CDR3 bases: TGTGCCAGCTCACCAGGTGGACTAGCGGGAGGGCCATCCTGCAATGAGCAGTTCTTC. This chain joins TRBV18 and TRBJ2-1; 15 bases map to TRBD2. Germline V CDR1 and CDR2: KGHSH, LQKENI. This CDR3 region has 19 residues.

The V call is TRBV9, the J call TRBJ2-7, with unresolved D. V gave up 0 bases and J gave up 5 bases, with 15 bases separating them. Per germline, CDR1 SGDLS and CDR2 YYNGEE. The CDR3 extends over 15 amino acids. The CDR3, as DNA: TGTGCCAGCAGCGTAGCCGTCGGTCCCCTAGACGAGCAGTACTTC. It specifies CASSVAVGPLDEQYF.

CDR3 DNA: TGTGCCAGCAGCGCGGGACTAGCGAACCCCTACGAGCAGTACTTC. Amino acid sequence: CASSAGLANPYEQYF. The chain links TRBV6-1 to TRBJ2-7, with TRBD2 identical over 10 bases. Trimming took 6 bases from V and 2 from J; bases not matched to a gene: 7. The CDR3 length is 15 residues. CDR1 and CDR2 from the germline V gene are MNHNS and SASEGT.

The chain joins TRBV6-1 to TRBJ1-2; D is unresolved. This CDR3 is 14 amino acids long. Per germline, CDR1 MNHNS and CDR2 SASEGT. The germline V and J ends were trimmed by 7 bases and 0 bases, with 12 bases remaining between them. This CDR3 is CASIQEGANYGYTF. CDR3 bases: TGTGCCAGCATCCAGGAGGGAGCTAACTATGGCTACACCTTC.

DNA of the CDR3: TGTGCCAGCAGTTACCGATTTCTGACTAGCGGGGCCGAAAAGTACTTC. This codes for CASSYRFLTSGAEKYF. The chain recombines TRBV6-5 with TRBJ2-7, with 11 bases identical to TRBD2. The CDR3 extends over 16 amino acids. CDR1 MNHEY and CDR2 SVGAGI come from the germline V gene. V was pared by 2 bases and J by 11 bases, with 14 bases of the junction left unmatched.

The J gene is TRBJ2-3, the V gene TRBV9; D gene unclear. V was shortened by 1 base and J by 0 bases, with 9 bases between the two germline ends. Germline V lookup: CDR1 SGDLS, CDR2 YYNGEE. This CDR3 is 15 amino acids long. As DNA, the CDR3 is TGTGCCAGCAGCGTATACGACTCTAGCACAGATACGCAGTATTTT. Translating it yields CASSVYDSSTDTQYF.

CDR3 residues: CASSLFLNRGTEAFF. CDR3 sequence (DNA): TGTGCCAGCAGCTTATTCCTAAACAGGGGCACTGAAGCTTTCTTT. This sequence joins TRBV7-9 and TRBJ1-1; 7 bases match TRBD1. The germline V gene has CDR1 SEHNR and CDR2 FQNEAQ (reference sequence). The CDR3 has 15 amino acids. After removal of 2 bases from V and 4 bases from J, the junction contained 7 bases not matched to a gene.

This chain links TRBV5-6 with TRBJ2-7; 8 bases are shared with TRBD2. The V segment lost 4 bases and the J segment 6 bases; nucleotides outside the gene matches: 3. Per the germline V gene, CDR1 is SGHDT and CDR2 is YYEEEE. This CDR3 is built from 12 residues. The CDR3 sequence is CASSLGTSEQYF. CDR3 DNA: TGTGCCAGCAGCCTTGGGACTAGCGAGCAGTACTTC.

The chain carries TRBV28 and TRBJ1-6, with 7 bases aligning to TRBD1. The germline V gene encodes CDR1 MDHEN and CDR2 SYDVKM. The CDR3 consists of 12 residues. After removal of 4 bases from V and 11 bases from J, the junction contained 2 bases not matched to a gene. CDR3 sequence reads: CASSYRGAPLHF. The CDR3, as DNA: TGTGCCAGCAGTTACAGGGGAGCACCCCTCCACTTT.

The V gene is TRBV28, the J gene TRBJ1-2; maybe TRBD1 (6 bases). Trimming pared 7 bases from V and 8 bases from J, leaving 17 bases between. From germline, CDR1 is MDHEN and CDR2 SYDVKM. This CDR3 has 13 amino acids. This CDR3 is CASTLTGLGGYTF. CDR3 in DNA: TGTGCCAGCACCCTAACAGGGCTGGGCGGCTACACCTTC.

This clone was recorded only once. The chain uses TRBV9 and TRBJ1-1; no reliable D call. Germline CDR1 reads SGDLS; CDR2 reads YYNGEE. The CDR3 has 14 amino acids. Trimming removed 3 bases from V and 3 bases from J, with 12 bases in between. CDR3 residues: CASSATEAYTEAFF. As DNA, the CDR3 is TGTGCCAGCAGCGCCACCGAGGCGTACACTGAAGCTTTCTTT.

V usage is TRBV28 and J usage is TRBJ1-2, with TRBD1 identical over 7 bases. The trim removed 4 bases at V and 2 bases at J, leaving 4 bases unmatched. Germline CDR1 is MDHEN and CDR2 is SYDVKM. The CDR3 totals 14 residues. For the CDR3, the DNA is TGTGCCAGCAGTTCGGGACAGTGGAACTATGGCTACACCTTC. It yields the protein CASSSGQWNYGYTF.

The chain is built from TRBV5-4 and TRBJ2-3, with 8 bases lining up with TRBD2. The V gene's germline CDR1 is SGHNT and CDR2 YYREEE (reference sequence). V was clipped by 1 base and J by 1 base; unmatched bases: 5. This CDR3 comprises 16 residues. The CDR3 sequence: CASSLTATSGTDTQYF. CDR3 bases: TGTGCCAGCAGCTTGACTGCGACTAGCGGCACAGATACGCAGTATTTT.

The gene calls are TRBV6-1 and TRBJ2-5, with 8 bases aligning to TRBD2. Trimming removed 4 bases from V and 5 bases from J; junction bases left unmatched: 9. The CDR3 has 15 amino acids. Germline assignment: CDR1 MNHNS and CDR2 SASEGT. The CDR3 DNA follows: TGTGCCAGCAGTGGAGTAGCGGGGTTCTCGGAGACCCAGTACTTC. As protein: CASSGVAGFSETQYF.

The J gene is TRBJ1-2, the V gene TRBV7-2; D is unresolved. CDR1 is SGHTA and CDR2 is FQGNSA in the germline V gene. The ends were cut back, 1 base at V and 6 bases at J, with 12 bases in the middle. The CDR3 runs 14 residues. Written as DNA, the CDR3 is TGTGCCAGCAGCTTAGGACGGAGTCTGGATGGCTACACCTTC. This sequence encodes CASSLGRSLDGYTF.

The chain links TRBV7-8 to TRBJ2-4, with 14 bases matching TRBD2. The germline V gene has CDR1 SGHVS and CDR2 FQNEAQ. CDR3 length equals 19 residues. V was pared by 4 bases and J by 6 bases, with 14 bases of the junction left unmatched. Here the CDR3 reads CASSSLRLAGGPAVNIQYF. CDR3 nucleotides: TGTGCCAGCAGCTCACTGAGACTAGCGGGGGGGCCGGCGGTAAACATTCAGTACTTC.

The V gene is TRBV7-2, the J gene TRBJ2-3, with D possibly being TRBD2 (5 bases). Trimming took 1 base from V and 6 from J, leaving 17 bases between them. CDR1 SGHTA and CDR2 FQGNSA come from the germline V gene. The length of the CDR3 is 16 residues. This CDR3 is CASSLGIAFGEDTQYF. The DNA of the CDR3 is TGTGCCAGCAGCTTAGGGATAGCTTTCGGGGAGGATACGCAGTATTTT.

The genes are TRBV15 and TRBJ1-1, with D unclear. The CDR3 sequence is 15 residues long. Per germline, CDR1 LNHNV and CDR2 YYDKDF (reference sequence). Trimming cost V 0 bases and J 0 bases, with 8 bases left between them. CDR3 sequence (DNA): TGTGCCACCAGCAGAGATAGAGGGTTGAACACTGAAGCTTTCTTT. This gives the protein CATSRDRGLNTEAFF.

This clone was counted a few times. This chain connects TRBV30 to TRBJ1-2; D ambiguous. The germline CDR1 and CDR2 sequences are GTSNPN and SVGIG (reference sequence). The CDR3 is 13 amino acids. The V gene lost 1 base and the J gene lost 7 bases, with 13 bases spanning the gap. The CDR3: CAWSEQQSLGYTF. CDR3 sequence (DNA): TGTGCCTGGAGTGAACAACAGAGCCTTGGCTACACCTTC.

The table lists this clone with a count of one. The V and J genes are TRBV10-3 and TRBJ2-3; 11 nucleotides line up with TRBD2. From germline, CDR1 is ENHRY and CDR2 SYGVKD. V gave up 6 bases and J gave up 1 base; unmatched junction bases: 9. CDR3 length: 17 amino acids. As DNA, the CDR3 is TGTGCCATCAGACGTCTGACTAGCGGGAAAGGCACAGATACGCAGTATTTT. Protein: CAIRRLTSGKGTDTQYF.